The 32 T cell receptor beta chains below come from one sample, sequenced in a study of CD4 T cells in relation to SARS-CoV-2 and coronaviruses. The data were produced by immunoSEQ multiplex PCR, yet TCRdb's version contains in-frame clones alone and is incomplete. The sample lists just under 65,000 clones, about 94% occurring once. Before the COVID-19 pandemic, during about 2011-2019, CD4+ T cells were taken from unexposed donors. Sequencing was performed on naive CD4+ T cells from PBMCs. Subset indicated: naive CD4+ T cells isolated by negative enrichment. The source is a human donor in good health.

V and J are TRBV11-2 and TRBJ2-3, with 10 nucleotides matching TRBD2. CDR3 length: 17 residues. Germline V lookup: CDR1 SGHAT, CDR2 FQNNGV. V shed 1 base and J 6 bases; nucleotides not matched to a gene: 10. CDR3 residues: CASSLVASGRAWDTQYF. CDR3 DNA sequence: TGTGCCAGCAGCTTAGTGGCCAGCGGGAGGGCCTGGGATACGCAGTATTTT.

The chain links TRBV7-2 to TRBJ2-7; tentatively, D is TRBD1 (5 bases). CDR3 length: 14 amino acids. CDR1 and CDR2 (germline): SGHTA, FQGNSA. Trimming removed 0 bases at V and 3 bases at J, with 9 bases between. The CDR3 DNA sequence: TGTGCCAGCAGCTTAGCAGGGGCCAACTACGAGCAGTACTTC. Translation: CASSLAGANYEQYF.

V and J are TRBV5-1 and TRBJ2-3; tentatively, D is TRBD2 (6 bases). Looked up from germline, CDR1 is SGHRS and CDR2 is YFSETQ. V lost 4 bases, J lost 2 bases, and 17 bases lay in between. The CDR3 covers 16 residues. The CDR3 DNA reads as TGCGCCAGCAGCCCAGAGGGACTTCATAACACAGATACGCAGTATTTT. Protein sequence: CASSPEGLHNTDTQYF.

The V gene is TRBV15, the J gene TRBJ2-5; possible D gene TRBD1, 6 bases. Deletions cut 3 bases from V and 4 bases from J, with 9 bases between. Germline CDR1 LNHNV, CDR2 YYDKDF (reference sequence). This CDR3 is 13 amino acids long. DNA for the CDR3: TGTGCCACCAGCAGCCAAGGGGGAGAGACCCAGTACTTC. Its translation: CATSSQGGETQYF.

This chain uses TRBV2 with TRBJ1-1; 7 bases agree with TRBD1. CDR3 size: 15 residues. CDR1 and CDR2 from the germline V gene are SNHLY and FYNNEI. J was trimmed by 0 bases and V by 7 bases; bases with no gene match: 8. This CDR3 reads CASILTGQMNTEAFF. CDR3 sequence (DNA): TGTGCCAGCATTCTAACGGGACAGATGAACACTGAAGCTTTCTTT.

This chain uses TRBV30 with TRBJ1-5, with TRBD1 as a possible D gene (6 bases). Per germline, CDR1 GTSNPN and CDR2 SVGIG (reference sequence). Trimming left V 2 bases short and J 2 bases short, with 22 bases between. The CDR3 contains 18 residues. The CDR3 reads CAWSPSFGTPAGNQPQHF. Written as DNA, the CDR3 is TGTGCCTGGAGTCCCAGCTTTGGGACACCGGCAGGCAATCAGCCCCAGCATTTT.

The J gene is TRBJ1-5, the V gene TRBV27, with D unresolved. Germline values: CDR1 MNHEY, CDR2 SMNVEV (reference sequence). V was shortened by 0 bases and J by 2 bases, with 8 bases between the two germline ends. The CDR3 runs 15 residues. CDR3 loop: CASSLSSVGNQPQHF. CDR3 DNA sequence: TGTGCCAGCAGTTTATCATCAGTGGGCAATCAGCCCCAGCATTTT.

The chain couples TRBV10-3 to TRBJ2-7, with 11 bases aligning to TRBD1. V shed 7 bases, J shed 2 bases, and the junction held 4 bases outside the gene matches. Per the germline V gene, CDR1 is ENHRY and CDR2 is SYGVKD. The CDR3 is made up of 14 amino acids. The DNA for the CDR3 is TGTGCCATCACTAAGGACAGGGGGCCCTACGAGCAGTACTTC. Translated, it gives CAITKDRGPYEQYF.

The chain uses TRBV5-6 and TRBJ2-4; D may correspond to TRBD1 or TRBD2 (5 bases each). Germline lookup yields CDR1 SGHDT and CDR2 YYEEEE. Trimming left V 6 bases short and J 3 bases short, with 13 bases between. The CDR3 runs 14 residues. CDR3 DNA sequence: TGTGCCAGCACTCCGAGGGGATTCAAAAACATTCAGTACTTC. Translated: CASTPRGFKNIQYF.

The CDR3 sequence is CSVVDRPVLYNEQFF. The CDR3 nucleotides read TGCAGCGTTGTCGATAGGCCGGTACTGTACAATGAGCAGTTCTTC. V gene TRBV29-1 combines with J gene TRBJ2-1; D is uncertain. The CDR3 has 15 amino acids. Trimming took off 4 bases at V and 4 bases at J, with 17 bases between the two ends. Germline V gene sequence: CDR1 SQVTM, CDR2 ANQGSEA.

The CDR3 bases are TGTGCCAGCAGTTTAGGAAATCTAGGGGGGAAACTGTTTTTT. Protein sequence: CASSLGNLGGKLFF. This sequence joins TRBV28 and TRBJ1-4, with D possibly matching TRBD1 (6 bases). The CDR3 sequence is 14 residues long. V lost 2 bases and J lost 11, with 15 bases in between. The germline V gene has CDR1 MDHEN and CDR2 SYDVKM.

This chain uses TRBV2 with TRBJ1-1; 8 positions match TRBD1. Per germline, CDR1 SNHLY and CDR2 FYNNEI. The ends lost 4 bases at V and 1 base at J; junction bases unmatched: 8. The CDR3 length is 16 residues. DNA of the CDR3: TGTGCCAGCAGTGCCCCGCAGGGGGCTGGGAACACTGAAGCTTTCTTT. It translates to CASSAPQGAGNTEAFF.

The chain recombines TRBV25-1 with TRBJ2-1; D ambiguous. Trimming removed 6 bases at V and 6 bases at J, with 15 bases between. The germline CDR1 and CDR2 sequences are MGHDK and SYGVNS. This CDR3 contains 14 residues. CDR3 DNA sequence: TGTGCCAGCAGAGGAGATCATCTCCTCAATGAGCAGTTCTTC. Residues: CASRGDHLLNEQFF.

The CDR3 DNA sequence: TGTGCCAGCAGCTACGCATCCAGGCCCCTGAACACTGAAGCTTTCTTT. It codes for CASSYASRPLNTEAFF. The J gene is TRBJ1-1, the V gene TRBV5-4; no clear D. Germline V CDR1 and CDR2: SGHNT, YYREEE (reference sequence). V was clipped by 3 bases and J by 0 bases, with 15 bases between them. This CDR3 is 16 amino acids long.

V is TRBV14 and J is TRBJ1-2; 8 bases fit TRBD1. Trimming took 5 bases from V and 3 from J; bases not matched to a gene: 11. The CDR3 is made up of 16 amino acids. CDR1 SGHDN and CDR2 FVKESK come from the germline V gene. The CDR3 nucleotides are TGTGCCAGCAGCAGACTTTCGGACAGGGCGGACTATGGCTACACCTTC. It specifies CASSRLSDRADYGYTF.

The rearrangement links TRBV5-1 to TRBJ2-3; 11 bases are a match to TRBD2. V shed 7 bases and J 0 bases; nucleotides not matched to a gene: 7. Germline loops: CDR1 SGHRS, CDR2 YFSETQ. The CDR3 spans 16 residues. The CDR3 sequence: CASQAGTSGSTDTQYF. The CDR3 nucleotides are TGCGCCAGCCAAGCTGGGACTAGCGGAAGCACAGATACGCAGTATTTT.

The V gene is TRBV7-9, the J gene TRBJ2-1; TRBD2 matches 14 bases. V was pared by 4 bases and J by 14 bases, with 13 bases of the junction left unmatched. This CDR3 comprises 16 residues. Germline V gene data show CDR1 as SEHNR and CDR2 as FQNEAQ (reference sequence). In nucleotides, the CDR3 is TGTGCCAGCAGCTCGGGATCGGGACTAGCGGGAGCCAGGGAGTTCTTC. Translating gives CASSSGSGLAGAREFF.

J is TRBJ2-7 and V is TRBV28, with a possible D match to TRBD2 (7 bases). CDR1 and CDR2 from the germline V gene are MDHEN and SYDVKM. This CDR3 spans 15 amino acids. Trimming removed 6 bases at V and 7 bases at J, with 22 bases between. This chain's CDR3 is CASRASVGRGKEQYF. CDR3 nucleotide sequence: TGTGCCAGCAGGGCTTCGGTGGGGAGGGGGAAAGAGCAGTACTTC.

The rearrangement links TRBV4-2 to TRBJ2-1, with 12 bases that match TRBD2. The CDR3 covers 22 residues. Germline loops: CDR1 LGHNA, CDR2 YNFKEQ. Trimming took 0 bases from V and 7 from J; bases not matched to a gene: 22. The DNA for the CDR3 is TGTGCCAGCAGCCAAGACCCAAGACCGGGACTAGCGGGTGGGAGTAACCGGAATGAGCAGTTCTTC. It specifies CASSQDPRPGLAGGSNRNEQFF.

V gene TRBV24-1 combines with J gene TRBJ1-4; D unclear. V was clipped by 2 bases and J by 14 bases, with 14 bases between them. From germline, CDR1 is KGHDR and CDR2 SFDVKD. The CDR3 covers 13 residues. The CDR3: CATSDSRAGGLFF. For the CDR3, the DNA is TGTGCCACCAGTGATTCACGAGCTGGCGGCCTGTTTTTT.

The V gene is TRBV5-8, the J gene TRBJ2-5, with TRBD1 matching over 10 bases. The V gene end was trimmed by 5 bases and the J gene end by 6 bases; junction bases not matched to a gene: 7. This CDR3 contains 14 residues. In germline, CDR1 is SGHTS, CDR2 YDEGEE. The CDR3 sequence: CASRETGGAKTQYF. As DNA, the CDR3 is TGTGCCAGCAGGGAGACAGGGGGCGCGAAGACCCAGTACTTC.

A remark on this clone: The junction does not match germline at one end; this may be a read error. The CDR3 nucleotides are TGTGCCAGCAGAGAAGGGCAGGGGACCCAGTACTTC. Protein sequence: CASREGQGTQYF. This chain links TRBV2 with TRBJ2-5; D is perhaps TRBD1 (5 bases). The CDR3 extends over 12 amino acids. The germline V gene has CDR1 SNHLY and CDR2 FYNNEI.

This sequence joins TRBV18 and TRBJ2-5; TRBD2 might be the D (6 bases). CDR1 is KGHSH and CDR2 is LQKENI in the germline V gene. This CDR3 contains 14 residues. With 2 bases removed from V and 2 bases from J, the gap between germline ends came to 9 bases. The CDR3 nucleotides read TGTGCCAGCTCACCATCCCGGGGGCAAGAGACCCAGTACTTC. Translated: CASSPSRGQETQYF.

The CDR3 spells CASRETSGTDTQYF. CDR3 bases: TGCGCCAGCAGAGAGACTAGCGGCACAGATACGCAGTATTTT. The chain joins TRBV10-2 to TRBJ2-3, with 8 nucleotides matching TRBD2. Germline assignment: CDR1 WSHSY and CDR2 SAAADI. The CDR3 runs to 14 residues. After removal of 6 bases from V and 1 base from J, the junction contained 3 bases not matched to a gene.

This chain uses TRBV28 with TRBJ1-2; D not resolved. Germline values: CDR1 MDHEN, CDR2 SYDVKM. The CDR3 contains 15 residues. Trimming cost V 2 bases and J 4 bases, with 14 bases left between them. CDR3 sequence reads: CASSLRLPLGYGYTF. The CDR3 nucleotides are TGTGCCAGCAGTTTACGACTGCCATTAGGCTATGGCTACACCTTC.

The chain recombines TRBV7-9 with TRBJ2-7; 9 nucleotides line up with TRBD2. Germline loops: CDR1 SEHNR, CDR2 FQNEAQ (reference sequence). The CDR3 length is 14 residues. V lost 6 bases to trimming and J lost 5 bases; unmatched junction nucleotides: 8. CDR3 sequence: CASSRGGGGNEQYF. As DNA, the CDR3 is TGTGCCAGCAGTCGCGGGGGGGGCGGCAACGAGCAGTACTTC.

The CDR3 is CASSLGGYGYTF. The CDR3, as DNA: TGTGCCAGCAGTCTTGGGGGCTATGGCTACACCTTC. V is TRBV6-5 and J is TRBJ1-2, with D possibly TRBD1 on 5 matching bases. CDR3 length equals 12 residues. In germline, CDR1 is MNHEY, CDR2 SVGAGI. V gave up 5 bases and J gave up 4 bases, with 8 bases separating them.

The rearrangement joins TRBV6-4 to TRBJ2-2; 8 bases are shared with TRBD2. Germline values: CDR1 MRHNA, CDR2 SNTAGT. This CDR3 contains 15 residues. The V and J ends lost 6 bases and 3 bases, in that order; junction bases with no gene match: 6. This CDR3 is CASRTSSGDTGELFF. The CDR3 DNA is TGTGCCAGCAGAACGAGTAGCGGGGACACCGGGGAGCTGTTTTTT.

V and J are TRBV2 and TRBJ2-2; 7 bases align to TRBD2. J gave up 3 bases and V 3 bases, and 4 bases lay outside the gene matches. The CDR3 consists of 15 residues. Germline-derived CDR1 and CDR2 are SNHLY and FYNNEI. CDR3 nucleotides: TGTGCCAGCAGTGAGTGGCTAGCGGACACCGGGGAGCTGTTTTTT. Translated: CASSEWLADTGELFF.

The chain has TRBV9 and TRBJ1-2, with a tentative D call TRBD1 (5 bases). This CDR3 has 15 residues. Germline lookup yields CDR1 SGDLS and CDR2 YYNGEE. V was trimmed by 3 bases and J by 1 base, leaving 13 bases between them. The CDR3 loop reads CASSGGTARNYGYTF. The DNA of the CDR3 is TGTGCCAGCAGCGGAGGGACGGCGCGTAACTATGGCTACACCTTC.

This sequence joins TRBV6-5 and TRBJ1-5; D is possibly TRBD1 (5 bases). V was trimmed by 1 base and J by 6 bases, leaving 10 bases between them. The CDR3 consists of 14 residues. Germline CDR1 is MNHEY and CDR2 is SVGAGI. Written as DNA, the CDR3 is TGTGCCAGCAGTTACTGCAGGGTGCCTCAGCCCCAGCATTTT. It is translated as CASSYCRVPQPQHF.

V gene TRBV3-1 (or the pseudogene TRBV3-2) combines with J gene TRBJ2-3; D is undetermined. V shed 8 bases and J shed 6 bases, with 15 bases lying between them. The germline gives CDR1 LGHDT, CDR2 YNNKEL (reference sequence). The length of the CDR3 is 13 residues. For the CDR3, the DNA is TGTGCCAGCGTCTCGGGTGGGCGCGATACGCAGTATTTT. It encodes CASVSGGRDTQYF.